This TCR beta chain was recorded in a study of blood T cell repertoires in COVID-19. Followed longitudinally, the Seattle patients had been enrolled during active infection. The authors' processing: From reference gene primer amplification, estimates of nucleated cell counts were derived. Assay used: immunoSEQ multiplex PCR; TCRdb lists only in-frame clones, some missing. V and J calls and clone size come straight from that table; D and trimming were deduced from the DNA. The sample has around 260,000 clones, roughly 88% seen once. This CDR3 contains 12 residues. Germline V gene data show CDR1 as MDHEN and CDR2 as SYDVKM. V lost 5 bases and J lost 8, with 12 bases in between.

This TCR was recovered from a woman in her 70s with COVID-19, enrolled during active disease. The sequenced sample consisted of peripheral blood. The rearrangement uses TRBV28 and TRBJ1-1, with unresolved D. CDR3 nucleotide sequence: TGTGCCAGCAGTCGACCCTCGGGGGAAGCTTTCTTT. It translates to CASSRPSGEAFF.